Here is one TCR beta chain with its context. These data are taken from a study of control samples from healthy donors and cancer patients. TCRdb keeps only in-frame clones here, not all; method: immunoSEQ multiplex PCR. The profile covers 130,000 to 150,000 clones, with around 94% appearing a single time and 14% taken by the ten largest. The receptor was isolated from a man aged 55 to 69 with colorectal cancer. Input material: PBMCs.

The CDR3 nucleotides are TGTGCCAGTAGTCCAGGGGGAACAGATACGCAGTATTTT. It encodes CASSPGGTDTQYF. This rearrangement joins TRBV19 to TRBJ2-3; 7 bases map to TRBD1. The germline V gene has CDR1 LNHDA and CDR2 SQIVND (reference sequence). The V gene end was trimmed by 5 bases and the J gene end by 3 bases; junction bases not matched to a gene: 2. This CDR3 comprises 13 residues.